This section outlines one TCR beta chain sequence together with its context. No cognate antigen has been identified for it. This sequence may be a read error, since a much larger clone differs from it by one base. RNA from unsorted whole blood was extracted with TRIzol reagent, and germline DNA was obtained with the DNeasy Blood & Tissue kit. At the time of sampling, the patients were treatment-naive and had chronic HBV infection. Approximately 3.9 milliliters of peripheral blood were collected into K2EDTA tubes before surgery. This entry belongs to a study of tumor-infiltrating lymphocytes in primary liver carcinoma (dated 2017 in TCRdb). At the level of the whole study: Between November 2015 and March 2016, a few patients in China with histopathologically diagnosed primary liver carcinoma had surgical resection. Of the five patients, three men and two women aged 30 to 69 years, four had hepatocellular carcinoma and one had combined HCC and intrahepatic cholangiocarcinoma. The five patients had tumors staged T1-T3 N0M0, with maximum diameters ranging from roughly 4 to 10 cm. Samples yielded roughly 3.5 to 8 million productive TCRbeta reads; read depth did not differ significantly between tissue types. The study combined TCRbeta repertoire sequencing, expression microarrays and whole-exome sequencing across five regions of each liver tumor, with adjacent normal tissue and blood. A total of 35 specimens from 5 patients underwent TCRbeta repertoire sequencing, comprising roughly 25 tumor regions, 5 adjacent noncancerous liver tissues and 5 peripheral blood samples. High reproducibility was observed for the technical replicate repertoires, with mean shared-clone rates approximately 0.9 and correlation coefficients above 0.95.

Starting from approximately 500 ng total RNA, TCRbeta-specific cDNA was produced by reverse transcription with a constant-region primer and ProtoScript II reverse transcriptase. The TCRbeta libraries were prepared through three rounds of nested multiplex PCR following a slightly modified ARM-PCR procedure. Multiplex TRBV1-TRBV30 forward primers and a Cbeta reverse primer were used in the first two PCR rounds, each of which was run for around 9 cycles. Sample barcodes and Illumina adapters were added in a final 25-cycle PCR with Deep VentR polymerase. Before sequencing, amplicons of 200-500 bp were gel-purified using a QIAquick gel extraction kit. An Illumina HiSeq 2500 was used to sequence the TCRbeta amplicons with 250-bp paired-end reads. Per the source publication's procedure: Reads were quality-trimmed with Trimmomatic v0.33, and paired reads were merged with FLASH v1.2.11 to recover full CDR3 sequences. V, D and J germline segments were assigned to the rearranged TCRbeta sequences using MiGEC v1.2.1b. Clonotype statistics and Shannon-Wiener diversity indices were computed with VDJtools v1.0.0. To cut down on sampling bias, every analysis after diversity analysis relied on just the 250 most abundant clonotypes from each sample. TCRdb passed the public sequencing reads through fastp at Q25 and MiXCR, retaining productive beta sequences. Every distinct CDR3 protein forms one entry, paired with its most common genes and DNA. These V and J calls rely on TCRdb rather than the paper's analysis. Here the sample has about 310,000 distinct CDR3 sequences; 50% to 75% occur a single time. The top ten hold 15% to 20% of the sample.

Study-wide findings and limitations: With just four to six patients in the study, the authors point out that the findings should be validated in a larger study. Only the TCR beta chain was sequenced, so true repertoire diversity is likely underestimated because unpaired alpha chains were not captured. Pairs of tumor regions showed greater repertoire overlap (mean roughly 35%) than tumor-adjacent pairs (roughly 17%) or tumor-blood pairs (approximately 14%), which is consistent with antigen-driven expansion. The top 250 clones accounted for a significantly greater share of the repertoire in tumors than in blood (p = 0.039). Comparison of CD4+ and CD8+ T cell repertoires was precluded by the use of bulk unsorted samples.

Germline trimming: 7 bases from V, 7 bases from J; junction bases outside gene matches: 7. The CDR3 holds 13 amino acids from the cysteine to the phenylalanine. Of the read, only the CDR3 DNA is kept; its 39 bases are in frame from base 1. The sequence derives from a woman aged 25-40 years with primary liver carcinoma and hepatitis B virus infection. Sequencing used peripheral blood. The chain uses TRBV12-3 or TRBV12-4 and TRBJ2-1; a stretch of 7 junction bases matches TRBD2. The DNA sequence is given as TGTGCCAGCACGGGACTAATGGGGAATGAGCAGTTCTTC. Its protein product is CASTGLMGNEQFF.